The clone carrying this T cell receptor beta chain was observed a single time. Its target is not known. The ends were cut back, 6 bases at V and 0 bases at J, with 12 bases in the middle. The CDR3 is 14 residues long. Germline CDR1 SGHRS, CDR2 YFSETQ. This specimen comes from a study of cytomegalovirus exposure and HLA in healthy donors. Study-wide results and limits: In vitro assays verified that a few CMV-associated chains recognized CMV antigens specifically. Roughly even sequencing depth across donors was the assumption behind the presence/absence analyses. Most likely, a cluster of highly shared sequence variants arose as a sequencing artifact. Earlier analysis found most TCR beta V segments productive about 87% or about 30% of the time.

The PCR used 60 Vbeta and 13 Jbeta primers. Clones were read by immunoSEQ multiplex PCR, and TCRdb kept only the in-frame ones, dropping some. This repertoire shows about 190,000 clones, 85% to 90% found once; its top ten account for around 1.4%. The specimen sequenced was PBMCs. The chain employs TRBV5-1 and TRBJ1-1, with D tentatively TRBD1 (5 bases). The TCR was taken from a man younger than 40 in good health and CMV-seronegative. The CDR3 bases are TGCGCCAGCATGACAGCACCTATGAACACTGAAGCTTTCTTT. It yields the protein CASMTAPMNTEAFF.